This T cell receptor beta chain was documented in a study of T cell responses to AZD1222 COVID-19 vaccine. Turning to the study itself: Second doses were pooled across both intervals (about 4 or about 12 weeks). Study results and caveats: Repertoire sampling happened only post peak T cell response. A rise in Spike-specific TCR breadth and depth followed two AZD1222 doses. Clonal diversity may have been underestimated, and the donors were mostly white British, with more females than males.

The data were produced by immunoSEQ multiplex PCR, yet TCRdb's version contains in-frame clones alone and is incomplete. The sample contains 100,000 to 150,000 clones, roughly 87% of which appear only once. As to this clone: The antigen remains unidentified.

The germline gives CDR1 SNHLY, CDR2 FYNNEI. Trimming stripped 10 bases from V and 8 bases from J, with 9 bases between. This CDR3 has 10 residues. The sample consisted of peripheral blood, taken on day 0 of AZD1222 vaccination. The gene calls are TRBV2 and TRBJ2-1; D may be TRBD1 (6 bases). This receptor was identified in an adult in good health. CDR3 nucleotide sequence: TGTGCCACTGGGGGCGATGAGCAGTTCTTC. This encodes CATGGDEQFF.